Listed below are T cell receptor beta chains from one sample, sequenced in a study of regulatory T cells in long-lasting Graves disease. In TCRdb, the multiplex PCR reads were re-called with MiXCR into one record per CDR3 protein. The sample lists around 300,000 distinct CDR3 sequences, around 20% seen once, with approximately 53% in the top ten. Sequenced here: peripheral blood mononuclear cells (PBMCs), sampled when the disease was refractory, from a patient treated with antithyroid drugs. These receptors all come from a female donor with Graves disease. Each CDR3 is given with its conserved first and last residue. A D gene is named only where the DNA matches it firmly. Expanded clones are given a class, and other clones once, few, many or no size at all.

TRBJ2-5	many	.	TRBV11-2	TGTGCCAGCAGCAGGGCCGGGTACCAAGAGACCCAGTACTTC	CASSRAGYQETQYF
TRBJ1-1	few	.	TRBV7-6	TGTGTCAGCAGCGAACGGGGCACTGAAGCTTTCTTT	CVSSERGTEAFF
TRBJ2-5	.	TRBD2	TRBV6-9	TGTGCCAGCAGTTATCGGGCGGGAGGGGCGGGAGAGACCCAGTACTTC	CASSYRAGGAGETQYF
TRBJ2-2	.	TRBD1	TRBV7-2	TGTGCCAGCAGCATCGACGGGACAGGGCCGAACACCGGGGAGCTGTTTTTT	CASSIDGTGPNTGELFF
TRBJ2-7	many	TRBD1	TRBV6-2/TRBV6-3	TGTGCCAGCAGAGGGACAGGGTTCGTCTACGAGCAGTACTTC	CASRGTGFVYEQYF
TRBJ2-4	few	TRBD1	TRBV5-4	TGTGCCAGCAGTATCGGACAGGGGGCAGGAAACATTCAGTACTTC	CASSIGQGAGNIQYF
TRBJ2-7	few	TRBD1	TRBV28	TGTGCCAGCAGTTTATTGAGGGGGCACTTGAAAACAACCTACGAGCAGTACTTC	CASSLLRGHLKTTYEQYF
TRBJ1-2	many	.	TRBV10-3	TGTGCCATCAGTGCGGCGGACAACTATGGCTACACCTTC	CAISAADNYGYTF
TRBJ1-2	many	.	TRBV7-2	TGTGCCAGCAGCTTCGGGGATTATGGCTACACCTTC	CASSFGDYGYTF
TRBJ2-7	.	.	TRBV20-1	TGCAGTGCACGGAGGGGAACTACTTCTGGGGAGCAGTACTTC	CSARRGTTSGEQYF
TRBJ2-4	.	.	TRBV6-2/TRBV6-3	TGTGCCAGCAGTGTCGAACCCCGACTTAACCCGTACTTC	CASSVEPRLNPYF
TRBJ1-2	.	.	TRBV5-6	TGTGCCAGCAGCTTGCTTACAGGGTTCGGCTACACCTTC	CASSLLTGFGYTF
TRBJ2-2	many	TRBD2	TRBV7-2	TGTGCCAGCAGCAGCCCGGGCGGGAGGGGGTACACCGGGGAGCTGTTTTTT	CASSSPGGRGYTGELFF
TRBJ2-7	many	TRBD1	TRBV28	TGTGCCAGCAGTCGGGACAGGGGGAGCACCTACGAGCAGTACTTC	CASSRDRGSTYEQYF
TRBJ2-5	many	TRBD2	TRBV12-3/TRBV12-4	TGTGCCAGCAGTTGGGTAATGGGGGGGGTGAGCCAAGAGACCCAGTACTTC	CASSWVMGGVSQETQYF
TRBJ2-4	many	.	TRBV5-5	TGTGCCAGCAGCTCCACCGGCTTAACAATAGCCAAAAACATTCAGTACTTC	CASSSTGLTIAKNIQYF
TRBJ1-5	many	TRBD1	TRBV6-5	TGTGCCAGCAGTTACTCGGGACAGAAGGGAGGCCATCAGCCCCAGCATTTT	CASSYSGQKGGHQPQHF
TRBJ2-2	.	.	TRBV3-1	TGTGCCAGCAGCCAAGAAACGCGTCGAATGGGCGGCACCGGGGAGCTGTTTTTT	CASSQETRRMGGTGELFF
TRBJ2-5	.	TRBD1	TRBV5-1	TGCGCCAGCAGACCGACAGGGGTAGAGACCCAGTACTTC	CASRPTGVETQYF
TRBJ2-7	.	.	TRBV6-1	TGTGCCAGCAGCCTTAACAGGGACTATGACTACGAGCAGTACTTC	CASSLNRDYDYEQYF
TRBJ1-1	few	TRBD1	TRBV5-4	TGTGCCAGCAGCTTGGCCTACTGGACAGGGGGGGACACTGAAGCTTTCTTT	CASSLAYWTGGDTEAFF
TRBJ2-5	many	TRBD1	TRBV11-2	TGTGCCAGCAGCTTAGGATGGGGACAGGAAGAGACCCAGTACTTC	CASSLGWGQEETQYF
TRBJ1-5	many	TRBD1	TRBV28	TGTGCCAGCAGGCCGTCCGGGACAGGGCTTCAGCCCCAGCATTTT	CASRPSGTGLQPQHF
TRBJ1-1	few	.	TRBV18	TGTGCCAGCTCAAGGGATTTTGGGAACACTGAAGCTTTCTTT	CASSRDFGNTEAFF
TRBJ1-2	.	TRBD1	TRBV3-1	TGTGCCAGCAGCCACGGACAGGCCGATGGCTACACCTTC	CASSHGQADGYTF
TRBJ1-2	.	.	TRBV6-1	TGTGCCAGCAGGATGGCAGGAGACCTAAACTATGGCTACACCTTC	CASRMAGDLNYGYTF
TRBJ1-1	.	.	TRBV5-6	TGTGCCAGCAGCTTGGCCCCAGACAGCTACGACACTGAAGCTTTCTTT	CASSLAPDSYDTEAFF
TRBJ2-7	once	.	TRBV7-2	TGTGCCAGCAGCTTCAAAAACTCCTACGAGCAGTACTTC	CASSFKNSYEQYF
TRBJ1-4	few	.	TRBV7-9	TGTGCCAGCAGCTTATACGGGGGAACTAATGAAAAACTGTTTTTT	CASSLYGGTNEKLFF
TRBJ2-1	.	TRBD2	TRBV18	TGTGCCAGCTCACTGCAGTTAGCGGGCAGGGACAATGAGCAGTTCTTC	CASSLQLAGRDNEQFF
TRBJ2-5	many	TRBD1	TRBV9	TGTGCCAGCTCACTGGGACAGGGAGAGACCCAGTACTTC	CASSLGQGETQYF
TRBJ1-2	.	TRBD1	TRBV20-1	TGCAGTGCCACCCAGGGGGCGGAGGTGGGCTACACCTTC	CSATQGAEVGYTF
TRBJ2-7	few	.	TRBV5-6	TGTGCCAGCAGCTTGGAACTACAAAACTACGAGCAGTACTTC	CASSLELQNYEQYF
TRBJ1-5	many	.	TRBV28	TGTGCCAGCAGTCCGGGGCAGGGGAGTCAGCCCCAGCATTTT	CASSPGQGSQPQHF
TRBJ2-5	many	TRBD2	TRBV27	TGTGCCAGCAGTCCCGCGCGGACTAGCGGCCAAGAGACCCAGTACTTC	CASSPARTSGQETQYF
TRBJ2-7	.	.	TRBV29-1	TGCAGCGGGGCGGACAACCGGTGGGAGCAGTACTTC	CSGADNRWEQYF
TRBJ2-4	.	.	TRBV4-3	TGCGCCAGCAGCCAGAGAAGAGAAAACATTCAGTACTTC	CASSQRRENIQYF
TRBJ2-1	few	TRBD2	TRBV7-2	TGTGCCAGCAGCTTCACTAGCGGGAGCTACAATGAGCAGTTCTTC	CASSFTSGSYNEQFF
TRBJ2-2	few	TRBD1	TRBV12-3/TRBV12-4	TGTGCCAGCAGCCAAGGGGGCGGGTTTGCGAACACCGGGGAGCTGTTTTTT	CASSQGGGFANTGELFF
TRBJ1-2	.	TRBD1	TRBV30	TGTGCCTGGAGTTGGGACAGAAGTTATGGCTACACCTTC	CAWSWDRSYGYTF
TRBJ2-7	many	TRBD2	TRBV7-2	TGTGCCAGCAGCTTAGCGGGGGGGAAAGAGTACGAGCAGTACTTC	CASSLAGGKEYEQYF
TRBJ2-7	many	TRBD1	TRBV30	TGTGCCTGGAGTAGTCTGGGACAGGGTCTTGACGAGCAGTACTTC	CAWSSLGQGLDEQYF
TRBJ1-1	.	.	TRBV7-2	TGTGCCAGCAGCTCCCAGGCCAACACTGAAGCTTTCTTT	CASSSQANTEAFF
TRBJ2-5	few	TRBD2	TRBV9	TGTGCCAGCAGCTCAGGAGGGACTAGTTCCGAGACCCAGTACTTC	CASSSGGTSSETQYF
TRBJ2-7	.	.	TRBV7-9	TGTGCCAGCAGCACCCCTCGTGGGCTAACTTCTTCCAGTCCTCACTACGAGCAGTACTTC	CASSTPRGLTSSSPHYEQYF
TRBJ1-2	many	.	TRBV28	TGTGCCAGCACCCCAGGGATCAGGGGCTATGGCTACACCTTC	CASTPGIRGYGYTF
TRBJ1-2	many	.	TRBV11-2	TGTGCCAGCAGCTTAGGGGACATTGGCTACACCTTC	CASSLGDIGYTF
TRBJ2-7	few	.	TRBV18	TGTGCCAGCTCACTTCCCCGGCAGGGGATCCACGAGCAGTACTTC	CASSLPRQGIHEQYF
TRBJ1-2	.	TRBD1	TRBV7-2	TGTGCCAGCAGCTCCGGCCGCACAGGGGGCGTCTATGGCTACACCTTC	CASSSGRTGGVYGYTF
TRBJ1-2	.	.	TRBV20-1	TGCAGTGCTATACAGGGATATGACGGCTACACCTTC	CSAIQGYDGYTF
TRBJ1-4	.	.	TRBV10-3	TGTGCCATCAGTGACCCCTCGGGAGCTGAAAAACTGTTTTTT	CAISDPSGAEKLFF